These 21 T cell receptor beta chains were all obtained from the same sample, sequenced in a study of blood T cell repertoires in COVID-19. Sequencing was performed with immunoSEQ multiplex PCR; in TCRdb, only in-frame clones are kept and a portion is missing. The sample lists around 50,000 clones, 86% occurring once. The sequenced material came from peripheral blood. The origin of the receptors is a man in his sixties with active or convalescent COVID-19.

V and J are TRBV3-1 (or the pseudogene TRBV3-2) and TRBJ1-5; no reliable D call. V dropped 0 bases and J dropped 7 bases, with 4 bases sitting between them. The CDR3 runs 12 residues. Germline V lookup: CDR1 LGHDT, CDR2 YNNKEL (reference sequence). The DNA for the CDR3 is TGTGCCAGCAGCCAAGACGGGCAGCCCCAGCATTTT. It specifies CASSQDGQPQHF.

CDR3 nucleotides: TGTGCCAGCAGCCGCGGACAGGGGAGCACTGAAGCTTTCTTT. This gives the protein CASSRGQGSTEAFF. This chain uses TRBV3-1 (or the pseudogene TRBV3-2) with TRBJ1-1, with 9 bases fitting TRBD1. V shed 4 bases, J shed 4 bases, and the junction held 4 bases outside the gene matches. The CDR3 contains 14 residues. Looked up from germline, CDR1 is LGHDT and CDR2 is YNNKEL (reference sequence).

The CDR3 nucleotides read TGTGCCAGCTCACCCGAAAGGGACAGAGTTGGCTACACCTTC. Translating gives CASSPERDRVGYTF. The chain has TRBV18 and TRBJ1-2; 7 positions match TRBD1. The J segment lost 7 bases and the V segment lost 3 bases, leaving 8 bases of the junction unmatched. The CDR3 sequence is 14 residues long. Per the germline V gene, CDR1 is KGHSH and CDR2 is LQKENI.

The genes are TRBV6-5 and TRBJ1-2, with D perhaps TRBD1 (6 bases). Deletions cut 6 bases from V and 5 bases from J, with 19 bases between. Germline V gene lookup returns CDR1 MNHEY and CDR2 SVGAGI. The CDR3 runs to 15 residues. DNA for the CDR3: TGTGCCAGCAGCGATGACCGGACAGCTTTTTATGGCTACACCTTC. Amino acid sequence: CASSDDRTAFYGYTF.

J is TRBJ1-3 and V is TRBV24-1; D gene uncertain. This CDR3 spans 15 amino acids. CDR1 and CDR2 from the germline V gene are KGHDR and SFDVKD. V lost 3 bases and J lost 2, with 10 bases in between. In DNA, the CDR3 is TGTGCCACCAGTGATCAAAGGAGCGCTGGAAACACCATATATTTT. Translation gives CATSDQRSAGNTIYF.

The chain has TRBV5-6 and TRBJ1-2; 7 nucleotides match TRBD1. The CDR3 totals 12 residues. V was clipped by 4 bases and J by 6 bases; unmatched bases: 3. The germline gives CDR1 SGHDT, CDR2 YYEEEE. CDR3 sequence reads: CASSPTGNGYTF. The CDR3 bases are TGTGCCAGCAGCCCGACAGGGAATGGCTACACCTTC.

This chain connects TRBV18 to TRBJ2-1, with D perhaps matching TRBD1 (5 bases). The germline V gene encodes CDR1 KGHSH and CDR2 LQKENI. CDR3 length: 15 amino acids. Trimming left V 3 bases short and J 5 bases short, with 14 bases between. CDR3 sequence (DNA): TGTGCCAGCTCACCGCTGGCAGGGCGGAACAATGAGCAGTTCTTC. Encoded protein: CASSPLAGRNNEQFF.

The V and J genes are TRBV5-1 and TRBJ1-4, with D possibly being TRBD1 (6 bases). V shed 0 bases and J shed 0 bases, with 21 bases lying between them. The V gene's germline CDR1 is SGHRS and CDR2 YFSETQ. The length of the CDR3 is 20 residues. The CDR3, as DNA: TGCGCCAGCAGCTTGGAAAGCCCAAGGGACACCGATGCAACTAATGAAAAACTGTTTTTT. It encodes CASSLESPRDTDATNEKLFF.

This clone appeared a single time. The J gene is TRBJ1-1, the V gene TRBV30, with D tentatively TRBD1 (5 bases). There are 13 residues in the CDR3. Germline lookup yields CDR1 GTSNPN and CDR2 SVGIG (reference sequence). V lost 5 bases to trimming and J lost 4 bases, with 14 bases between them. CDR3: CAWGGTLGTEAFF. CDR3 coding DNA: TGTGCCTGGGGGGGGACCTTGGGCACTGAAGCTTTCTTT.

V usage is TRBV15 and J usage is TRBJ2-2; the match to TRBD1 covers 10 bases. Looked up from germline, CDR1 is LNHNV and CDR2 is YYDKDF (reference sequence). V shed 1 base and J 6 bases; nucleotides not matched to a gene: 8. The CDR3 is 17 amino acids. The CDR3 loop reads CATSRGGQGIWAGELFF. The CDR3 coding sequence is TGTGCCACCAGCAGAGGGGGACAGGGGATATGGGCCGGGGAGCTGTTTTTT.

The chain links TRBV5-1 to TRBJ2-5; 9 nucleotides line up with TRBD2. Per germline, CDR1 SGHRS and CDR2 YFSETQ. CDR3 length: 16 amino acids. V lost 0 bases, J lost 3 bases, and 6 bases stayed unmatched. The CDR3: CASSLGPASGEETQYF. The CDR3 DNA is TGCGCCAGCAGCTTGGGCCCGGCTAGCGGGGAAGAGACCCAGTACTTC.

The chain joins TRBV6-5 to TRBJ2-5; tentative D call: TRBD2 (6 bases). The V and J ends lost 6 bases and 3 bases respectively, with 17 bases between them. From germline, CDR1 is MNHEY and CDR2 SVGAGI. This CDR3 is built from 15 residues. CDR3 DNA sequence: TGTGCCAGCAGAAACCCGGGAGCCAAGAAAGAGACCCAGTACTTC. Translation gives CASRNPGAKKETQYF.

The chain couples TRBV10-2 to TRBJ1-5, with 7 bases aligning to TRBD1. V lost 1 base to trimming and J lost 5 bases; unmatched junction nucleotides: 2. Germline CDR1 is WSHSY and CDR2 is SAAADI. CDR3 length: 14 residues. This chain's CDR3 is CASSEWDSYQPQHF. In DNA, the CDR3 is TGCGCCAGCAGTGAGTGGGACAGCTATCAGCCCCAGCATTTT.

The chain uses TRBV28 and TRBJ1-2; TRBD1 matches at 8 bases. From germline, CDR1 is MDHEN and CDR2 SYDVKM. J was trimmed by 7 bases and V by 5 bases; bases with no gene match: 18. This CDR3 has 17 residues. CDR3 DNA: TGTGCCAGCAGTCCGTCGGGACAGGAGAGTGTTTCGGCTGGCTACACCTTC. Its translation: CASSPSGQESVSAGYTF.

A single count supports this clone. The chain links TRBV18 to TRBJ1-6, with 10 bases that match TRBD1. The CDR3 totals 15 residues. V lost 6 bases and J lost 7; bases outside the gene matches: 6. Germline V CDR1 and CDR2: KGHSH, LQKENI. The CDR3, as DNA: TGTGCCAGCTCCCTTGAGGGACAGGGGAATTCACCCCTCCACTTT. It specifies CASSLEGQGNSPLHF.

The chain recombines TRBV2 with TRBJ2-7; 11 bases agree with TRBD1. Trimming took 6 bases from V and 5 from J; bases not matched to a gene: 3. The CDR3 extends over 13 amino acids. Germline values: CDR1 SNHLY, CDR2 FYNNEI. In nucleotides, the CDR3 is TGTGCCAGCAGGTCGGGACAGGGGGACGAGCAGTACTTC. It yields the protein CASRSGQGDEQYF.

There are a few counts of this clone. The V and J genes are TRBV15 and TRBJ1-1; D remains ambiguous. Germline CDR1 reads LNHNV; CDR2 reads YYDKDF (reference sequence). The CDR3 contains 14 residues. The V gene lost 5 bases and the J gene lost 11 bases, with 21 bases spanning the gap. The CDR3 region is CATSPVEDVIEAFF. The CDR3 region has the DNA TGTGCCACCAGCCCCGTGGAGGACGTGATAGAGGCTTTCTTT.

Points on this clone: Other DNA sequences in the same sample also yield this CDR3. The chain employs TRBV7-2 and TRBJ1-1; D might be TRBD1 (6 bases). Trimming took 6 bases from V and 1 from J, leaving 9 bases between them. Germline assignment: CDR1 SGHTA and CDR2 FQGNSA. This CDR3 is 13 amino acids long. The CDR3 DNA sequence: TGTGCCAGCAGTTTGGACAGGAACACTGAAGCTTTCTTT. Translation: CASSLDRNTEAFF.

This rearrangement joins TRBV11-2 to TRBJ1-6; D is uncertain. The CDR3 extends over 13 amino acids. CDR1 SGHAT and CDR2 FQNNGV come from the germline V gene. Deletions cut 1 base from V and 19 bases from J, with 17 bases between. The CDR3 protein is CASSLAGGPLVHF. CDR3 nucleotides: TGTGCCAGCAGCTTAGCAGGTGGCCCCCTCGTGCACTTT.

This chain uses TRBV9 with TRBJ1-1; the D is unclear. The CDR3 contains 13 residues. Between the trimmed V and J ends, which lost 4 bases and 0 bases, there was a span of 7 bases. Germline loops: CDR1 SGDLS, CDR2 YYNGEE. Written as DNA, the CDR3 is TGTGCCAGCAGCAAACATATGAACACTGAAGCTTTCTTT. Translated, it gives CASSKHMNTEAFF.

CDR3 sequence: CATSKQEGGPLRPQHF. CDR3 in DNA: TGTGCCACCAGCAAACAGGAGGGTGGCCCACTACGGCCCCAGCATTTT. The rearrangement joins TRBV15 to TRBJ1-5; D may be TRBD1 (5 bases). The length of the CDR3 is 16 residues. CDR1 and CDR2 (germline): LNHNV, YYDKDF (reference sequence). Trimming removed 4 bases from V and 9 bases from J, with 22 bases in between.